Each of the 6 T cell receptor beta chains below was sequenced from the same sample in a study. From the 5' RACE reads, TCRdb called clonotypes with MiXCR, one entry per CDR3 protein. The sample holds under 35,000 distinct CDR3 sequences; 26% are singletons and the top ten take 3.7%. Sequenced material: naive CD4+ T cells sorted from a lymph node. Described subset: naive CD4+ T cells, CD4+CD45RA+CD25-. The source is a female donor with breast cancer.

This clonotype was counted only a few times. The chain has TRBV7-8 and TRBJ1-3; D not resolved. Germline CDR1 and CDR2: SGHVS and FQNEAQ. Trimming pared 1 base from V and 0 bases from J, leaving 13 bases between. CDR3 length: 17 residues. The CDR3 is CASSLGRFQYSGNTIYF. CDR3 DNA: TGTGCCAGCAGCTTAGGACGGTTCCAATACTCTGGAAACACCATATATTTT.

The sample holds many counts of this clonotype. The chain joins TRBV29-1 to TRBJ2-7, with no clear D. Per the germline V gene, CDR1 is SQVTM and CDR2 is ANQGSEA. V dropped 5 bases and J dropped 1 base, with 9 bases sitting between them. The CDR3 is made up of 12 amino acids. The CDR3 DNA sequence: TGCAGCGTTCGTCCGGATTCCTACGAGCAGTACTTC. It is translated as CSVRPDSYEQYF.

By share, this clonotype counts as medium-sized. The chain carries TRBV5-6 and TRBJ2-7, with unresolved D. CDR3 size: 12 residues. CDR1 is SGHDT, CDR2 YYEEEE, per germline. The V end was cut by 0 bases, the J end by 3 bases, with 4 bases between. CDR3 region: CASSLELYEQYF. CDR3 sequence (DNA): TGTGCCAGCAGCTTGGAACTCTACGAGCAGTACTTC.

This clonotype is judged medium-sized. CDR3 sequence (DNA): TGCAGTGCTAGTGCCGGGACAGGTCCGGGGGGGACCCAGTACTTC. The encoded protein is CSASAGTGPGGTQYF. The chain joins TRBV20-1 to TRBJ2-5, with D possibly being TRBD1 (8 bases). Trimming took off 3 bases at V and 7 bases at J, with 21 bases between the two ends. CDR1 and CDR2 (germline): DFQATT, SNEGSKA (reference sequence). There are 15 residues in the CDR3.

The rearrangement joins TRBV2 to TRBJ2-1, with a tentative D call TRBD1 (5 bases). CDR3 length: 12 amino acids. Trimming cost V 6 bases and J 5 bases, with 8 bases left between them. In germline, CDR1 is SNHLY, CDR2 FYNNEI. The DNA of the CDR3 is TGTGCCAGCAGGTTACAGGACAATGAGCAGTTCTTC. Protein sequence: CASRLQDNEQFF.

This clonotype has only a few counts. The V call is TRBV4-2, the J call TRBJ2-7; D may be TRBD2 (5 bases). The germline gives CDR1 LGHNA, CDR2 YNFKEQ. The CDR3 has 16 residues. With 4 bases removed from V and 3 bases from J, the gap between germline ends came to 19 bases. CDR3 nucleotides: TGTGCCAGCAGCCGAGATCATCGGGAAAAAAACTACGAGCAGTACTTC. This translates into CASSRDHREKNYEQYF.